Listed here are 3 T cell receptor beta chains from one sample, sequenced in a study of cytotoxic CD8 clonotypes in ibrutinib-treated CLL. Profiling relied on immunoSEQ multiplex PCR, and the TCRdb table lists in-frame clones only, not all of them. Among about 300,000 clones listed, more than 70% were seen once. The sample here was PBMCs, taken at disease progression, from a patient treated with ibrutinib. The receptors originated from a human donor with chronic lymphocytic leukemia.

V is TRBV7-3 and J is TRBJ2-3, with 7 bases matching TRBD2. Germline trimming cut 2 bases from V and 2 bases from J; bases unmatched to any gene: 4. The V gene's germline CDR1 is SGHTA and CDR2 FQGTGA. There are 15 residues in the CDR3. CDR3 amino acids: CASSLGLDNTDTQYF. Written as DNA, the CDR3 is TGTGCCAGCAGCTTAGGACTAGATAACACAGATACGCAGTATTTT. Looking up the rest from reference TRBV7-3 and TRBJ2-3 gives the full variable domain: GAGVSQTPSNKVTEKGKYVELRCDPISGHTALYWYRQSLGQGPEFLIYFQGTGAADDSGLPNDRFFAVRPEGSVSTLKIQRTERGDSAVYLCASSLGLDNTDTQYFGPGTRLTVL.

The chain has TRBV11-3 and TRBJ2-1; 11 positions agree with TRBD2. The CDR3 is 16 amino acids. Germline V gives CDR1 SGHNT, CDR2 YENEEA. After removal of 3 bases from V and 9 bases from J, the junction contained 10 bases not matched to a gene. The CDR3: CASSLGTSGPLGEQFF. The CDR3, as DNA: TGTGCCAGCAGCTTGGGGACTAGCGGCCCCCTGGGTGAGCAGTTCTTC.

V usage is TRBV7-2 and J usage is TRBJ1-2, with D tentatively TRBD1 (5 bases). The V end was cut by 5 bases, the J end by 4 bases, with 11 bases between. Germline V lookup: CDR1 SGHTA, CDR2 FQGNSA. There are 13 residues in the CDR3. The CDR3: CASSLRGFYGYTF. The CDR3 region has the DNA TGTGCCAGCAGCCTACGGGGCTTCTATGGCTACACCTTC.